What follows are 24 T cell receptor beta chains derived from one specimen sequenced in a study of shared clonotypes between healthy human individuals. Sequenced by immunoSEQ multiplex PCR; TCRdb stores in-frame clones only, minus some. The sample has 2 million to 3 million clones, 80% to 95% seen once; the top ten hold approximately 0.37%. The specimen sequenced was naive CD4+ T cells from PBMCs. Regarding subset: CD45RA+ positively selected. The receptors come from a man aged 18 to 35 in good health. Some clones in this sample may be carry-over from other donors' samples.

J is TRBJ2-7 and V is TRBV6-5; perhaps TRBD1 as D (6 bases). Germline V gene lookup returns CDR1 MNHEY and CDR2 SVGAGI. V was shortened by 6 bases and J by 3 bases, with 18 bases between the two germline ends. This CDR3 region has 15 residues. CDR3 sequence reads: CASSPPGTRYYEQYF. The CDR3 DNA is TGTGCCAGCAGCCCCCCCGGGACAAGATACTACGAGCAGTACTTC.

As concerns this clone: Additional DNA sequences in this sample encode the identical CDR3. This sequence joins TRBV4-2 and TRBJ2-7; 9 bases line up with TRBD2. With 1 base clipped from V and 0 bases from J, the junction kept 4 bases outside the gene matches. Germline V CDR1 and CDR2: LGHNA, YNFKEQ. This CDR3 comprises 16 residues. The CDR3: CASSQAGGGGSYEQYF. CDR3 nucleotides: TGTGCCAGCAGCCAAGCCGGCGGGGGGGGCTCCTACGAGCAGTACTTC.

The V gene is TRBV5-1, the J gene TRBJ2-5; 9 nucleotides align to TRBD1. With 0 bases clipped from V and 4 bases from J, the junction kept 4 bases outside the gene matches. This CDR3 has 15 amino acids. Per the germline V gene, CDR1 is SGHRS and CDR2 is YFSETQ. This CDR3 is CASSLGTGVRETQYF. The CDR3 nucleotides are TGCGCCAGCAGCTTGGGGACAGGGGTTAGAGAGACCCAGTACTTC.

This clone was counted a single time. The V call is TRBV7-6, the J call TRBJ1-4; D is unresolved. This CDR3 is built from 17 residues. CDR1 is SGHVS, CDR2 FNYEAQ, per germline. V lost 2 bases to trimming and J lost 1 base, with 14 bases between them. This CDR3 reads CASSLPRKTLTNEKLFF. The CDR3 DNA follows: TGTGCCAGCAGCTTACCACGGAAGACGCTAACTAATGAAAAACTGTTTTTT. The variable domain in full, completed from reference TRBV7-6 and TRBJ1-4, reads GAGVSQSPRYKVTKRGQDVALRCDPISGHVSLYWYRQALGQGPEFLTYFNYEAQQDKSGLPNDRFSAERPEGSISTLTIQRTEQRDSAMYRCASSLPRKTLTNEKLFFGSGTQLSVL.

V is TRBV7-3 and J is TRBJ2-3; D is uncertain. Trimming took 2 bases from V and 5 from J, leaving 8 bases between them. Germline loops: CDR1 SGHTA, CDR2 FQGTGA. This CDR3 is 13 amino acids long. The CDR3 here is CASSLQFGDTQYF. In DNA form, the CDR3 reads TGTGCCAGCAGCTTACAGTTCGGAGATACGCAGTATTTT.

The chain joins TRBV7-2 to TRBJ1-1; D is unclear. The germline V gene has CDR1 SGHTA and CDR2 FQGNSA. CDR3 size: 13 residues. V lost 3 bases to trimming and J lost 8 bases, with 13 bases between them. The CDR3 here is CASSFLAELEAFF. The CDR3 DNA is TGTGCCAGCAGCTTTCTCGCGGAGCTAGAAGCTTTCTTT.

This chain joins TRBV28 and TRBJ2-2, with D possibly being TRBD1 (6 bases). The germline V and J ends were trimmed by 5 bases and 4 bases, with 23 bases remaining between them. Germline CDR1 reads MDHEN; CDR2 reads SYDVKM. The CDR3 runs 18 residues. CDR3 sequence reads: CASSARTGQPKFTGELFF. The DNA of the CDR3 is TGTGCCAGCAGTGCTCGGACCGGACAGCCTAAATTCACCGGGGAGCTGTTTTTT.

A remark on this clone: Distinct nucleotide sequences in the sample also encode this CDR3. The V gene is TRBV5-1, the J gene TRBJ1-5, with TRBD1 as a possible D gene (5 bases). V lost 0 bases, J lost 1 base, and 8 bases lay in between. CDR1 and CDR2 from the germline V gene are SGHRS and YFSETQ. This CDR3 has 15 residues. CDR3 in amino acids: CASSLGGRSNQPQHF. The CDR3 nucleotides read TGCGCCAGCAGCTTGGGGGGCCGGAGCAATCAGCCCCAGCATTTT.

The CDR3 region is CATTEPGQGKEHTF. The CDR3 nucleotides are TGTGCCACAACTGAACCGGGACAGGGGAAGGAGCACACCTTC. The rearrangement uses TRBV10-3 and TRBJ1-2, with 10 bases aligning to TRBD1. The J segment lost 12 bases and the V segment lost 10 bases, leaving 17 bases of the junction unmatched. This CDR3 spans 14 amino acids. Germline CDR1 is ENHRY and CDR2 is SYGVKD.

V usage is TRBV11-3 and J usage is TRBJ2-7; D is perhaps TRBD2 (5 bases). Germline CDR1 reads SGHNT; CDR2 reads YENEEA. This CDR3 region has 12 residues. V lost 0 bases and J lost 7, with 7 bases in between. CDR3 protein: CASSLDTGEQYF. The CDR3 nucleotides read TGTGCCAGCAGCTTAGATACGGGGGAGCAGTACTTC. Together with reference TRBV11-3 and TRBJ2-7, the CDR3 gives the full variable domain: EAGVVQSPRYKIIEKKQPVAFWCNPISGHNTLYWYLQNLGQGPELLIRYENEEAVDDSQLPKDRFSAERLKGVDSTLKIQPAELGDSAVYLCASSLDTGEQYFGPGTRLTVT.

The chain employs TRBV4-2 and TRBJ2-7; 7 positions agree with TRBD1. Germline CDR1 LGHNA, CDR2 YNFKEQ. V shed 5 bases and J 9 bases; nucleotides not matched to a gene: 13. The CDR3 has 14 amino acids. The CDR3 loop reads CASSLGGQSSVQYF. The CDR3 DNA follows: TGTGCCAGCAGCTTAGGGGGACAGTCATCGGTGCAGTACTTC.

In the case of this clone: At the DNA level, this CDR3 is encoded by other sequences in the same sample as well. The J gene is TRBJ1-1, the V gene TRBV28; D is undetermined. V lost 2 bases to trimming and J lost 5 bases, with 9 bases between them. CDR1 and CDR2 (germline): MDHEN, SYDVKM. The CDR3 loop spans 13 amino acids. CDR3 sequence reads: CASSLLGGTEAFF. The CDR3 bases are TGTGCCAGCAGTTTACTCGGAGGGACTGAAGCTTTCTTT.

This chain connects TRBV28 to TRBJ2-5; 8 positions match TRBD1. This CDR3 has 16 residues. In germline, CDR1 is MDHEN, CDR2 SYDVKM. J lost 4 bases, V lost 5 bases, and 12 bases had no gene match. The CDR3 loop reads CASSQLQGVGRETQYF. DNA of the CDR3: TGTGCCAGCAGTCAACTACAGGGGGTTGGAAGAGAGACCCAGTACTTC.

This clone was observed once. The junction departs from the called germline gene at one end, perhaps through a read error. The chain has TRBV28 and TRBJ1-1; 7 positions match TRBD1. Looked up from germline, CDR1 is MDHEN and CDR2 is SYDVKM. The CDR3 is made up of 11 amino acids. CDR3 amino acids: CASSSTEGQKF. In DNA form, the CDR3 reads TGTGCCAGCAGTTCAACTGAGGGACAGAAATTT.

This rearrangement joins TRBV6-5 to TRBJ1-6; TRBD1 matches 7 bases. The junction had 6 bases not matched to a gene; V was cut back by 6 bases and J by 7 bases. Germline values: CDR1 MNHEY, CDR2 SVGAGI. The CDR3 is made up of 14 amino acids. CDR3: CASRQGQENSPLHF. As DNA, the CDR3 is TGTGCCAGCAGACAAGGACAGGAGAATTCACCCCTCCACTTT.

The chain has TRBV28 and TRBJ2-7; D is unclear. The CDR3 is made up of 14 amino acids. CDR1 is MDHEN, CDR2 SYDVKM, per germline. V lost 3 bases, J lost 5 bases, and 14 bases lay in between. The CDR3 spells CASSFGRRVDEQYF. CDR3 sequence (DNA): TGTGCCAGCAGTTTCGGCAGGAGAGTAGACGAGCAGTACTTC. Complete variable domain (other parts from reference TRBV28 and TRBJ2-7): DVKVTQSSRYLVKRTGEKVFLECVQDMDHENMFWYRQDPGLGLRLIYFSYDVKMKEKGDIPEGYSVSREKKERFSLILESASTNQTSMYLCASSFGRRVDEQYFGPGTRLTVT.

The chain is built from TRBV5-5 and TRBJ1-3, with 12 bases aligning to TRBD1. Germline assignment: CDR1 SGHKS and CDR2 YYEKEE (reference sequence). With 3 bases clipped from V and 4 bases from J, the junction kept 2 bases outside the gene matches. The CDR3 totals 15 residues. The CDR3 bases are TGTGCCAGCAGCTCGGGACAGGGGGCCGGAAACACCATATATTTT. Protein: CASSSGQGAGNTIYF.

This chain joins TRBV2 and TRBJ2-3; D gene unclear. The germline V and J ends were trimmed by 6 bases and 1 base, with 11 bases remaining between them. The germline V gene encodes CDR1 SNHLY and CDR2 FYNNEI. The CDR3 sequence is 14 residues long. CDR3 residues: CASRNLIRTDTQYF. The CDR3 bases are TGTGCCAGCAGGAACCTCATACGCACAGATACGCAGTATTTT.

V usage is TRBV6-5 and J usage is TRBJ2-2; 11 bases map to TRBD2. CDR3 length: 16 residues. V shed 2 bases, J shed 8 bases, and the junction held 7 bases outside the gene matches. Germline V lookup: CDR1 MNHEY, CDR2 SVGAGI. In nucleotides, the CDR3 is TGTGCCAGCAGTTACGGGGTAGCGGGAGGGCCTGGGGAGCTGTTTTTT. Translating gives CASSYGVAGGPGELFF.

This chain links TRBV6-8 with TRBJ2-1, with 11 bases lining up with TRBD1. The germline V gene has CDR1 MNHGY and CDR2 SAAAGT. This CDR3 is 18 amino acids long. Trimming cost V 6 bases and J 5 bases; bases outside gene matches: 15. This CDR3 is CASREARGQGAGDNEQFF. The CDR3 nucleotides are TGTGCCAGCAGGGAGGCCAGAGGACAGGGGGCCGGTGACAATGAGCAGTTCTTC.

The CDR3 region has the DNA TGTGCCAGCAGCCCTTACTTTAGGTCCTATGGCTACACCTTC. Protein product: CASSPYFRSYGYTF. The chain links TRBV6-5 to TRBJ1-2; D is unclear. Per germline, CDR1 MNHEY and CDR2 SVGAGI. This CDR3 is 14 amino acids long. V was cut by 6 bases and J by 4 bases, with 15 bases left in between.

The rearrangement links TRBV15 to TRBJ1-3; D is undetermined. The CDR3 totals 14 residues. Trimming cost V 0 bases and J 6 bases, with 9 bases left between them. Germline loops: CDR1 LNHNV, CDR2 YYDKDF (reference sequence). The CDR3 spells CATSRDRQQNTIYF. The CDR3 DNA sequence: TGTGCCACCAGCAGAGATCGGCAGCAAAACACCATATATTTT.

The chain is built from TRBV29-1 and TRBJ2-1, with D perhaps matching TRBD1 (6 bases). The V gene's germline CDR1 is SQVTM and CDR2 ANQGSEA. The CDR3 covers 13 residues. Trimming pared 6 bases from V and 4 bases from J, leaving 13 bases between. The CDR3 spells CSVRQEPYNEQFF. Here the CDR3 DNA reads TGCAGCGTACGACAGGAACCGTACAATGAGCAGTTCTTC.

This chain uses TRBV18 with TRBJ1-2; D is unresolved. The CDR3 loop spans 13 amino acids. Germline CDR1 is KGHSH and CDR2 is LQKENI. The V and J ends lost 3 bases and 8 bases respectively, with 13 bases between them. CDR3 coding DNA: TGTGCCAGCTCACCGGACCGGGAGTTCGGCTACACCTTC. It yields the protein CASSPDREFGYTF.